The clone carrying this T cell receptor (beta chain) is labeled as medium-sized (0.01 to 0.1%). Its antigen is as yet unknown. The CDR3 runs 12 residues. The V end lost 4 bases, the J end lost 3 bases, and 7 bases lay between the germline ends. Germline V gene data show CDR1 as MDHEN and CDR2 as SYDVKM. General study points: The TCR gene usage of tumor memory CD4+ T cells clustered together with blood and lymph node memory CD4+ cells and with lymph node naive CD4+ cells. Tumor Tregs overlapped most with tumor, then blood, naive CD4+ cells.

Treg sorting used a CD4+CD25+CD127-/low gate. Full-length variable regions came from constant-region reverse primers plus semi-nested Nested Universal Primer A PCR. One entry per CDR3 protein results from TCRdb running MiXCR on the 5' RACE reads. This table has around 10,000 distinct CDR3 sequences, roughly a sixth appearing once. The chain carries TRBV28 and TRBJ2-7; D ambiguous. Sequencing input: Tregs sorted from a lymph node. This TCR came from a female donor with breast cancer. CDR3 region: CASSYDIYEQYF. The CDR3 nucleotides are TGTGCCAGCAGTTACGATATCTACGAGCAGTACTTC.